These T cell receptor beta chains were read from a single sample in a study of PD-1 blockade in classical Hodgkin lymphoma. The repertoire was sequenced with immunoSEQ multiplex PCR; TCRdb's copy has only in-frame clones and lacks some. Of some 24,000 clones in the sample, around 74% were seen once. The sample in question was peripheral blood mononuclear cells (PBMCs), obtained before the fourth cycle of nivolumab. All receptors come from a human donor with classical Hodgkin lymphoma. The CDR3 runs from the conserved cysteine through the conserved F or W. The D gene is left open where the match is weak. The size entry is marked missing in some rows and otherwise reads once, few, many or a size class.

j_gene,v_gene,d_gene,abundance,CDR3nt,CDR3aa
TRBJ1-1,TRBV7-6,.,.,TGTGCCAGCAGCTTATCGGGGAATACTGAAGCTTTCTTT,CASSLSGNTEAFF
TRBJ1-2,TRBV4-3,.,.,TGCGCCAGCAGCCAAGATAGGCAGAATTTTAACTATGGCTACACCTTC,CASSQDRQNFNYGYTF
TRBJ1-1,TRBV27,.,.,TGTGCCAGCAGTTGGATCGCGGACACTAAAGCTTTCTTT,CASSWIADTKAFF
TRBJ1-4,TRBV7-8,.,.,TGTGCCAGCAGCTTTATGGGCATTGCGGGCCTCACGTCGTCTAATGAAAAACTGTTTTTT,CASSFMGIAGLTSSNEKLFF
TRBJ2-3,TRBV7-3,TRBD2,.,TGTGCCAGCAGTTTACTCGGGACTAGCGGGGGGCGGCTGTATTTT,CASSLLGTSGGRLYF
TRBJ2-2,TRBV27,.,few,TGTGCCAGCAGTCACACCGGGGAGCTGTTTTTT,CASSHTGELFF
TRBJ1-4,TRBV5-1,.,.,TGCGCCCGAATTGACGACAGGTTTTCTAATGAAAAACTGTTTTTT,CARIDDRFSNEKLFF
TRBJ2-6,TRBV13,TRBD2,.,TGTGCCAGCAGCCAAGGGCCGGGACTAGCTAGCTCTGGGGCCAACGTCCTGACTTTC,CASSQGPGLASSGANVLTF
TRBJ1-1,TRBV5-1,.,.,TGCGCCAGCGGTGCGACAGATAAGTACACTGAAGCTTTCTTT,CASGATDKYTEAFF
TRBJ1-2,TRBV6-1,.,.,TGTGCCAGCAGGGTGGACGGTAACTATGGCTACACCTTC,CASRVDGNYGYTF
TRBJ2-3,TRBV5-4,TRBD2,.,TGTGCCAGCAGCTTGGTAGGACTAGGCACAGATACGCAGTATTTT,CASSLVGLGTDTQYF
TRBJ2-7,TRBV11-2,TRBD1,once,TGTGCCAGCAGTTGGGGACAGGGGGACTACGAGCAGTACTTC,CASSWGQGDYEQYF
TRBJ2-1,TRBV5-1,TRBD1,.,TGCGCCAGCAGCCGCGGGACAGGGGATTACAATGAGCAGTTCTTC,CASSRGTGDYNEQFF
TRBJ1-6,TRBV5-4,.,few,TGTGCCAGCAGCTTGGGCGGGGGAGACCCCTCACCCCTCCACTTT,CASSLGGGDPSPLHF
TRBJ1-1,TRBV14,.,.,TGTGCCAGCAGCGTCTCCGGGACGGGGGTAGGCACTGAAGCTTTCTTT,CASSVSGTGVGTEAFF
TRBJ2-3,TRBV7-2,TRBD1,.,TGTGCCAGCAGCCATTCGGGACAGACCACAGATACGCAGTATTTT,CASSHSGQTTDTQYF
TRBJ2-1,TRBV28,TRBD2,few,TGTGCCAGCAGTAAAGCGGGGGGGCCCCATGAGCAGTTCTTC,CASSKAGGPHEQFF
TRBJ1-1,TRBV6-1,.,.,TGTGCCAGCAGTGAGGGGGTGTTGGTCCGAGGAGAAGCTTTCTTT,CASSEGVLVRGEAFF
TRBJ2-5,TRBV5-1,TRBD1,.,TGCGCCAGCAGCTTGGGGGGCACCACAGGGGGCCAAGAGACCCAGTACTTC,CASSLGGTTGGQETQYF
TRBJ1-5,TRBV28,.,few,TGTGCCAGCAGCCCCGTATGGTACGGTCAGCCCCAGCATTTT,CASSPVWYGQPQHF
TRBJ2-5,TRBV7-8,TRBD1,once,TGTGCCAGCAGCGGACAGGACACCACGGGGGAGACCCAGTACTTC,CASSGQDTTGETQYF
TRBJ2-4,TRBV2,.,.,TGTGCCAGCAGTGCTGGAGCCAAAAACATTCAGTACTTC,CASSAGAKNIQYF
TRBJ1-4,TRBV28,TRBD1,.,TGTGCCAGCAGGAGTAGAAGCCCCGGGACAGAAGAAAAACTGTTTTTT,CASRSRSPGTEEKLFF
TRBJ1-6,TRBV6-5,.,.,TGTGCCAGCAACAGGCTGAGCTCCTATAATTCACCCCTCCACTTT,CASNRLSSYNSPLHF
TRBJ2-6,TRBV9,.,.,TGTGCCAGCACCGGAAGGAGACCTCTCTCTGGGGCCAACGTCCTGACTTTC,CASTGRRPLSGANVLTF
TRBJ2-3,TRBV2,TRBD2,.,TGTGCCAGCAGTGACGGGACTAGCGGGGCGAATACGCAGTATTTT,CASSDGTSGANTQYF
TRBJ1-4,TRBV5-1,TRBD1,few,TGCGCCAGCAGCCGCGGGACAGGGGGGAATGAAAAACTGTTTTTT,CASSRGTGGNEKLFF
TRBJ2-1,TRBV9,TRBD2,few,TGTGCCAGCAGCCCGTTAGCGGGGAGGACCTACAATGAGCAGTTCTTC,CASSPLAGRTYNEQFF
TRBJ2-5,TRBV5-5,TRBD2,.,TGTGCCAGCAGCTTTCGATCGACTAGCGGGGGGGCAAGAGAGACCCAGTACTTC,CASSFRSTSGGARETQYF
TRBJ1-1,TRBV27,.,.,TGTGCCAGCAGAGGCTTTGGGGGGGCGACTGAAGCTTTCTTT,CASRGFGGATEAFF
TRBJ2-5,TRBV6-6,.,large,TGTGCCAGCATCACGGGAATGAGCTCCTCCCGAGAGACCCAGTACTTC,CASITGMSSSRETQYF
TRBJ2-2,TRBV13,.,.,TGTGCCAGCAGCTTACGGCGGTTGGGGACCGGGGAGCTGCTTTTT,CASSLRRLGTGELLF
TRBJ2-3,TRBV2,TRBD2,.,TGTGCCAGCACTCCGAGCGGGGGTCCCCGGCCGCAGTATTTT,CASTPSGGPRPQYF
TRBJ2-5,TRBV5-1,.,.,TGCGCCAGCGGGTTGGCGGAGACCCAGTACTTC,CASGLAETQYF
TRBJ1-1,TRBV28,.,.,TGTGCCAGCAGTTTCACGGGGGGGGTAAACACTGAAGCTTTCTTT,CASSFTGGVNTEAFF
TRBJ2-7,TRBV6-5,TRBD1,.,TGTGCCAGCATGGGACAGGGCGTTTCCTACGAGCAGTACTTC,CASMGQGVSYEQYF
TRBJ1-5,TRBV5-1,.,.,TGCGCCAGCAGCTTGGGAGGGGACGGTCGACCCCAGCATTTT,CASSLGGDGRPQHF
TRBJ1-2,TRBV6-5,.,.,TGTGCCAGCAGTCTCTCTCGTGGCTACACCTTC,CASSLSRGYTF
TRBJ1-2,TRBV6-4,.,.,TGTGCCAGCGGAACCATATATGGCTACACCTTC,CASGTIYGYTF
TRBJ1-1,TRBV6-5,TRBD1,.,TGTGCCAGCAGTTCGACAGGGAGAACTGAAGCTTTCTTT,CASSSTGRTEAFF
TRBJ1-1,TRBV20-1,TRBD1,.,TGCAGTGAAACAGGGGTGGCTGAAGCTTTCTTT,CSETGVAEAFF
TRBJ2-7,TRBV7-2,.,.,TGTGCCAGCAGCGCGGGCTACAGCTCCTACGAGCAGTACTTC,CASSAGYSSYEQYF
TRBJ1-2,TRBV5-1,.,.,TGCGCCAGCAGACAGAGCTCATCTAACTATGGCTACACCTTC,CASRQSSSNYGYTF
TRBJ1-1,TRBV7-9,.,once,TGTGCCAGCAGCTTATCCAAGGGAGGGTTCCCTGAAGCTTTCTTT,CASSLSKGGFPEAFF
TRBJ2-1,TRBV27,TRBD2,.,TGTGCCAGCAAGAGGGCGGGGGGTCACAATGAGCAGTTCTTC,CASKRAGGHNEQFF
TRBJ1-2,TRBV4-3,.,.,TGCGCCAGCAGCCAAGAAACAGGGTATGGTGGCTACACCTTC,CASSQETGYGGYTF
TRBJ2-3,TRBV7-7,.,.,TGTGCCAGCAGCTTAGGGGGGGCCACAGATACGCAGTATTTT,CASSLGGATDTQYF
TRBJ2-2,TRBV7-2,TRBD2,.,TGTGCCAGCAGCCTTAGCGGGGTTAACACCGGGGAGCTGTTTTTT,CASSLSGVNTGELFF
TRBJ2-2,TRBV6-1,.,few,TGTGCCAGCAGGAAGCTACAATCGAACACCGGGGAGCTGTTTTTT,CASRKLQSNTGELFF
TRBJ2-7,TRBV4-2,.,.,TGTGCCAGCAGCCGCGCCGACAGCACCTACGAGCAGTACTTC,CASSRADSTYEQYF
TRBJ2-1,TRBV5-4,.,.,TGTGCCAGCAGCTTGCGAGGGCCCAATGAGCAGTTCTTC,CASSLRGPNEQFF
TRBJ2-2,TRBV21-1,.,.,TGTGCCAGCAGCAATCGGACAGCGAACACCGGGGAGCTGTTTTTT,CASSNRTANTGELFF
TRBJ2-1,TRBV2,.,.,TGTGCCAGCGTTGCCGGGGGGCTCGGCAATGAGCAGTTCTTC,CASVAGGLGNEQFF
TRBJ1-6,TRBV18,.,.,TGTGCCAGCTGCCAAGGAGGGGGGCGTGATTCACCCCTCCACTTT,CASCQGGGRDSPLHF
TRBJ2-2,TRBV5-1,.,.,TGCGCCAGCAGCTTACAGGCGAACCCGAGAGCCGGGGAGCTGTTTTTT,CASSLQANPRAGELFF
TRBJ1-2,TRBV28,.,.,TGTGCCAGCAGTTTATTTGAACGGATTAACTATGGCTACACCTTC,CASSLFERINYGYTF
TRBJ2-5,TRBV2,TRBD1,.,TGTGCCAGCAGTATAGGACAGGCCCCGTCCCAAGAGACCCAGTACTTC,CASSIGQAPSQETQYF